Sequencing of this TCR beta chain was carried out in a study of cytomegalovirus exposure and HLA in healthy donors. The junction had 14 bases not matched to a gene; V was cut back by 0 bases and J by 0 bases. Germline V gene sequence: CDR1 SGHVS, CDR2 FQNEAQ. The CDR3 is 21 residues long. This clone was detected only a few times. 13 Jbeta primers and 60 Vbeta primers were used for the PCR. Assay used: immunoSEQ multiplex PCR; TCRdb lists only in-frame clones, some missing. This table has about 100,000 clones, about 85% appearing once. The receptor was derived from a man aged 25-45 years in good health and CMV-seronegative. Sequencing was carried out using PBMCs. The chain joins TRBV7-8 to TRBJ2-4, with 10 bases lining up with TRBD2. The DNA of the CDR3 is TGTGCCAGCAGCTTAGCTTTGGGGGTAGCGGGGGGACGTCTAGCCAAAAACATTCAGTACTTC. The encoded protein is CASSLALGVAGGRLAKNIQYF. The entire variable domain, with the rest obtained from reference TRBV7-8 and TRBJ2-4, is as follows: GAGVSQSPRYKVAKRGQDVALRCDPISGHVSLFWYQQALGQGPEFLTYFQNEAQLDKSGLPSDRFFAERPEGSVSTLKIQRTQQEDSAVYLCASSLALGVAGGRLAKNIQYFGAGTRLSVL.